The source of this T cell receptor (beta chain) is a study of blood T cell repertoires in COVID-19. Turning to the study itself: From the United States, Italy and Spain came samples of acute and convalescent COVID-19.

Germline CDR1 reads KGHDR; CDR2 reads SFDVKD. The CDR3 has 13 amino acids. The V end was cut by 7 bases, the J end by 3 bases, with 10 bases between. Clones were read by immunoSEQ multiplex PCR, and TCRdb kept only the in-frame ones, dropping some. The repertoire consists of some 300,000 clones, with around nine tenths occurring once and the leading ten covering 1% to 1.5%. This receptor was taken from a man in his 70s with acute or convalescent COVID-19. The specimen sequenced was peripheral blood. V and J are TRBV24-1 and TRBJ2-3, with TRBD2 as a possible D gene (6 bases). The CDR3 DNA sequence: TGTGCCACCAGCCGGGGGATGACAGATACGCAGTATTTT. Translated, it gives CATSRGMTDTQYF.